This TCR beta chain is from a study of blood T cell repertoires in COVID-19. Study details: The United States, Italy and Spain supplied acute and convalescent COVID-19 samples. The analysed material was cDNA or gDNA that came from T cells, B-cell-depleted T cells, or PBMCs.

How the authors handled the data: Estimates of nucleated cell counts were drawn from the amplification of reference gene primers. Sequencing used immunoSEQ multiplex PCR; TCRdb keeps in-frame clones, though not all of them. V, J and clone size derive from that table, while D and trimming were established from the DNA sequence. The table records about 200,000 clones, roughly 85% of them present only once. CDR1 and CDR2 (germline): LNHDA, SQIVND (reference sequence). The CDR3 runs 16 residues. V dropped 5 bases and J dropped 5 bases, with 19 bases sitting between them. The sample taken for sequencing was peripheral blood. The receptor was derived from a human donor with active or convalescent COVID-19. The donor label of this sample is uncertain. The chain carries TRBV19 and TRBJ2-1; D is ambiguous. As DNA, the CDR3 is TGTGCCAGTAGTTTCGAGCCACCCCCTAGTCACAATGAGCAGTTCTTC. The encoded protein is CASSFEPPPSHNEQFF.